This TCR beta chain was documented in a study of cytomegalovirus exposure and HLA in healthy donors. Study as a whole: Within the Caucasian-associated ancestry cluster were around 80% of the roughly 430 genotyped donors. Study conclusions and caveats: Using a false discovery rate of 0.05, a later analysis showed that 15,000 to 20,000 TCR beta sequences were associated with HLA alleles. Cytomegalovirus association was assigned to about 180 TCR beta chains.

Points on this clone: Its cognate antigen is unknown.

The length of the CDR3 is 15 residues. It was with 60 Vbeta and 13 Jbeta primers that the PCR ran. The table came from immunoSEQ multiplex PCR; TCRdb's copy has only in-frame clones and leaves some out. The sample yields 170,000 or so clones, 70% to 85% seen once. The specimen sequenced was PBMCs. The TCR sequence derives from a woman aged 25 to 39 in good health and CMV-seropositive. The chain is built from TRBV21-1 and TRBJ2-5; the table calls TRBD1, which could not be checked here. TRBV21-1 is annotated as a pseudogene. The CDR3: CASSPWPTGEETQYF. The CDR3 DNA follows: TGTGCCAGCAGCCCCTGGCCGACAGGGGAAGAGACCCAGTACTTC.